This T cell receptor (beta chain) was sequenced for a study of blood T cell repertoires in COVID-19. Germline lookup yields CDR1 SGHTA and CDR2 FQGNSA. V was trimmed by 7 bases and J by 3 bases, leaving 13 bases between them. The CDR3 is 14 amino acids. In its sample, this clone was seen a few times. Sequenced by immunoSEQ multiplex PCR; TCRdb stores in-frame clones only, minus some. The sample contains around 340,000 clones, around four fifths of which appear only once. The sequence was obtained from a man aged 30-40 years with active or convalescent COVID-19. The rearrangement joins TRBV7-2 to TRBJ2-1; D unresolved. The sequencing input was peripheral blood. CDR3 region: CASTRQPGYNEQFF. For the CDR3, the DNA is TGTGCCAGCACCCGGCAGCCAGGCTACAATGAGCAGTTCTTC.